These 22 T cell receptor beta chains share one sample of origin, sequenced in a study of CD8+ T cells in alopecia areata. Extraction of RNA preceded its reverse transcription into cDNA, which served as the sequencing template. TCRdb's table, derived via immunoSEQ multiplex PCR, lists solely in-frame clones and lacks some. The sample contains some 95,000 clones, 40% to 45% of which appear only once. Sequencing input: CD4+ T cells sorted from blood. These receptor sequences come from a human donor with alopecia areata.

There are a few counts of this clone. The CDR3 region has the DNA TGCAGCGTTGTTCGGCTAGCGGGAGGCTCAGATACGCAGTATTTT. Protein product: CSVVRLAGGSDTQYF. The rearrangement uses TRBV29-1 and TRBJ2-3; 11 bases map to TRBD2. Trimming removed 4 bases from V and 4 bases from J; junction bases left unmatched: 7. The length of the CDR3 is 15 residues. Per the germline V gene, CDR1 is SQVTM and CDR2 is ANQGSEA.

This chain joins TRBV28 and TRBJ2-4; 8 bases match TRBD1. This CDR3 has 14 residues. The germline CDR1 and CDR2 sequences are MDHEN and SYDVKM. V lost 6 bases to trimming and J lost 5 bases; unmatched junction nucleotides: 6. The CDR3 here is CASSQQGVQNIQYF. CDR3 coding DNA: TGTGCCAGCAGCCAACAGGGGGTCCAAAACATTCAGTACTTC.

There are a few counts of this clone. The CDR3 sequence: CASSLSLGPNEQFF. The CDR3 DNA reads as TGTGCCAGCAGCTTATCCCTTGGGCCCAATGAGCAGTTCTTC. The rearrangement joins TRBV7-8 to TRBJ2-1; D gene uncertain. V was pared by 2 bases and J by 6 bases, with 11 bases between. Germline values: CDR1 SGHVS, CDR2 FQNEAQ. The CDR3 extends over 14 amino acids.

This clone occurred a few times. This rearrangement joins TRBV28 to TRBJ2-5; no clear D. The CDR3 spans 11 residues. CDR1 is MDHEN and CDR2 is SYDVKM in the germline V gene. Trimming took off 9 bases at V and 5 bases at J, with 10 bases between the two ends. The CDR3: CASRLGETQYF. The CDR3, as DNA: TGTGCCAGTCGACTTGGGGAGACCCAGTACTTC.

This clone was seen only a few times. This sequence joins TRBV29-1 and TRBJ2-5; TRBD2 matches at 10 bases. The CDR3 totals 16 residues. Trimming cost V 1 base and J 4 bases; bases outside gene matches: 9. The germline V gene has CDR1 SQVTM and CDR2 ANQGSEA. CDR3 residues: CSVEGASGRGVETQYF. For the CDR3, the DNA is TGCAGCGTTGAAGGGGCTAGCGGGAGAGGGGTAGAGACCCAGTACTTC.

The V call is TRBV2, the J call TRBJ1-5, with 7 positions matching TRBD1. The length of the CDR3 is 16 residues. Germline CDR1 SNHLY, CDR2 FYNNEI. Trimming took 3 bases from V and 0 from J; bases not matched to a gene: 5. The CDR3 loop is CASSDRGQHSNQPQHF. The DNA of the CDR3 is TGTGCCAGCAGTGACAGGGGACAGCATAGCAATCAGCCCCAGCATTTT. Drawing the rest from reference TRBV2 and TRBJ1-5, the complete variable domain is EPEVTQTPSHQVTQMGQEVILRCVPISNHLYFYWYRQILGQKVEFLVSFYNNEISEKSEIFDDQFSVERPDGSNFTLKIRSTKLEDSAMYFCASSDRGQHSNQPQHFGDGTRLSIL.

This clone has a handful of counts. The chain recombines TRBV6-5 with TRBJ2-1; no clear D. The V end lost 6 bases, the J end lost 2 bases, and 14 bases lay between the germline ends. This CDR3 spans 15 amino acids. Germline V gene lookup returns CDR1 MNHEY and CDR2 SVGAGI. The CDR3 DNA sequence: TGTGCCAGCAGCAAAGGGAATCCGCCCTACAATGAGCAGTTCTTC. It is translated as CASSKGNPPYNEQFF.

In this sample, this clone turned up a few times. The chain recombines TRBV30 with TRBJ2-2; 7 bases map to TRBD1. This CDR3 comprises 14 residues. V shed 3 bases, J shed 5 bases, and the junction held 6 bases outside the gene matches. Per germline, CDR1 GTSNPN and CDR2 SVGIG (reference sequence). The CDR3 DNA sequence: TGTGCCTGGAGGAGGGGGCCCGGGACCGGGGAGCTGTTTTTT. Translation gives CAWRRGPGTGELFF.

V usage is TRBV5-1 and J usage is TRBJ2-4, with no clear D. The CDR3 sequence is 14 residues long. The germline V and J ends were trimmed by 0 bases and 8 bases, with 12 bases remaining between them. Germline-derived CDR1 and CDR2 are SGHRS and YFSETQ. This CDR3 is CASSLGPPEDIQYF. In DNA form, the CDR3 reads TGCGCCAGCAGCTTGGGACCCCCCGAGGACATTCAGTACTTC.

This sequence joins TRBV29-1 and TRBJ2-3, with D tentatively TRBD1 (5 bases). CDR1 is SQVTM and CDR2 is ANQGSEA in the germline V gene. This CDR3 spans 12 amino acids. With 4 bases removed from V and 0 bases from J, the gap between germline ends came to 5 bases. CDR3 DNA: TGCAGCGTTGCAGGGAGCACAGATACGCAGTATTTT. Its protein product is CSVAGSTDTQYF.

This clone was found a few times. J is TRBJ2-1 and V is TRBV7-9, with 7 bases matching TRBD2. Per germline, CDR1 SEHNR and CDR2 FQNEAQ (reference sequence). The CDR3 totals 16 residues. Germline trimming cut 2 bases from V and 0 bases from J; bases unmatched to any gene: 4. In nucleotides, the CDR3 is TGTGCCAGCAGCTTAAGACGGGGGGACTCCTACAATGAGCAGTTCTTC. It codes for CASSLRRGDSYNEQFF.

The rearrangement joins TRBV29-1 to TRBJ2-3; unclear D gene. V lost 1 base to trimming and J lost 2 bases, with 7 bases between them. The CDR3 totals 13 residues. Germline V lookup: CDR1 SQVTM, CDR2 ANQGSEA. As DNA, the CDR3 is TGCAGCGTTGAAGGCACGGTCACAGATACGCAGTATTTT. It translates to CSVEGTVTDTQYF.

This sequence joins TRBV5-1 and TRBJ2-7, with 11 nucleotides matching TRBD2. Germline V gene sequence: CDR1 SGHRS, CDR2 YFSETQ. With 2 bases clipped from V and 1 base from J, the junction kept 5 bases outside the gene matches. The CDR3 loop spans 16 amino acids. This CDR3 reads CASSLTLAGGSYEQYF. In DNA, the CDR3 is TGCGCCAGCAGCTTAACCCTAGCGGGGGGATCCTACGAGCAGTACTTC. The variable domain in full, completed from reference TRBV5-1 and TRBJ2-7, reads KAGVTQTPRYLIKTRGQQVTLSCSPISGHRSVSWYQQTPGQGLQFLFEYFSETQRNKGNFPGRFSGRQFSNSRSEMNVSTLELGDSALYLCASSLTLAGGSYEQYFGPGTRLTVT.

This clone appeared a few times. The V gene is TRBV2, the J gene TRBJ1-2, with D maybe TRBD1 (5 bases). The germline V gene has CDR1 SNHLY and CDR2 FYNNEI. The CDR3 extends over 13 amino acids. Trimming took off 7 bases at V and 9 bases at J, with 18 bases between the two ends. Written as DNA, the CDR3 is TGTGCCAGCATCGAGGGACGGGGCAGGAGCTACACCTTC. Translating it yields CASIEGRGRSYTF.

In its sample, this clone was seen a few times. The chain couples TRBV7-9 to TRBJ1-2; tentatively, D is TRBD1 (5 bases). From germline, CDR1 is SEHNR and CDR2 FQNEAQ (reference sequence). Trimming cost V 1 base and J 6 bases, with 6 bases left between them. The CDR3 is 12 residues long. CDR3 in amino acids: CASSLEGHGYTF. The DNA of the CDR3 is TGTGCCAGCAGCTTAGAGGGACATGGCTACACCTTC.

This sequence joins TRBV29-1 and TRBJ2-7, with D hard to call. V lost 7 bases and J lost 5, with 24 bases in between. Germline CDR1 SQVTM, CDR2 ANQGSEA. This CDR3 region has 15 residues. The CDR3 loop is CSACIPALKGDEQYF. The CDR3 coding sequence is TGCAGCGCTTGCATCCCGGCACTCAAGGGCGACGAGCAGTACTTC.

This clone has only a few counts. The chain links TRBV29-1 to TRBJ2-7; 10 nucleotides agree with TRBD1. The CDR3 totals 13 residues. V trimming: 7 bases; J trimming: 5 bases; junction bases outside the gene matches: 8. Germline-derived CDR1 and CDR2 are SQVTM and ANQGSEA. CDR3 residues: CSARQGATNEQYF. The CDR3 region has the DNA TGCAGCGCCCGACAGGGGGCTACGAACGAGCAGTACTTC.

The chain couples TRBV29-1 to TRBJ2-1; D ambiguous. The CDR3 runs 17 residues. Germline lookup yields CDR1 SQVTM and CDR2 ANQGSEA. Between the trimmed V and J ends, which lost 7 bases and 4 bases, there was a span of 26 bases. CDR3: CSARGGRPTSSYNEQFF. The CDR3 bases are TGCAGCGCCCGCGGTGGCAGGCCAACCTCCTCTTACAATGAGCAGTTCTTC.

This clone was detected a few times. J is TRBJ2-5 and V is TRBV6-1; 7 bases agree with TRBD1. Germline loops: CDR1 MNHNS, CDR2 SASEGT. Unmatched junction bases numbered 6, after V lost 7 bases and J lost 1 base. CDR3 length: 14 residues. The CDR3 DNA reads as TGTGCCAGCACTATAGGGACAGTCCAAGAGACCCAGTACTTC. Protein product: CASTIGTVQETQYF.

V usage is TRBV28 and J usage is TRBJ2-7; D is unresolved. The germline V gene encodes CDR1 MDHEN and CDR2 SYDVKM. The V gene lost 5 bases and the J gene lost 1 base, with 18 bases spanning the gap. The CDR3 length is 16 residues. CDR3 sequence reads: CASSLSPPYPSYEQYF. DNA of the CDR3: TGTGCCAGCAGTCTTTCACCTCCCTACCCGTCCTACGAGCAGTACTTC.

This clone was counted only a few times. The chain combines TRBV6-5 with TRBJ2-3; D unresolved. The V gene's germline CDR1 is MNHEY and CDR2 SVGAGI. Deletions cut 2 bases from V and 3 bases from J, with 6 bases between. The CDR3 length is 13 residues. The CDR3 sequence: CASSYGRTDTQYF. CDR3 sequence (DNA): TGTGCCAGCAGTTACGGTCGGACAGATACGCAGTATTTT.

This clone turned up a few times. This chain connects TRBV6-1 to TRBJ2-7; D is uncertain. The germline gives CDR1 MNHNS, CDR2 SASEGT. V was shortened by 1 base and J by 3 bases, with 4 bases between the two germline ends. The CDR3 loop spans 12 amino acids. CDR3 DNA: TGTGCCAGCAGTGAAGTGAGCTACGAGCAGTACTTC. Amino acids: CASSEVSYEQYF.